A single sample is the source of the 5 T cell receptor beta chains below, sequenced in a study of OX40 agonist ivuxolimab in advanced cancers. This table comes from immunoSEQ multiplex PCR, and its TCRdb copy is limited to in-frame clones, with some not included. The table shows approximately 7,000 clones, with 75% to 90% occurring only once. Sequencing used CD4+ or CD8+ T cells sorted from blood, obtained in a trial of the OX40 agonist ivuxolimab. The source is an adult with an advanced solid tumor such as melanoma, head and neck, liver or kidney cancer.

The chain couples TRBV7-5 to TRBJ1-5. TRBV7-5 is an annotated pseudogene. This CDR3 spans 15 amino acids. Written as DNA, the CDR3 is TGTGTCAGAAGCCCCCGGGTAGCCCGGGTTCAGCCCCAGCATTTT. Translating it yields CVRSPRVARVQPQHF.

The CDR3 DNA follows: TGCGCCAGCAGCTACACAGATACGCAGTATTTT. It codes for CASSYTDTQYF. The V and J genes are TRBV5-1 and TRBJ2-3; D ambiguous. CDR1 and CDR2 from the germline V gene are SGHRS and YFSETQ. The CDR3 runs to 11 residues. V lost 3 bases and J 2 bases, leaving 1 base between the germline ends.

V gene TRBV6-5 combines with J gene TRBJ1-6, with D unclear. Trimming pared 2 bases from V and 8 bases from J, leaving 13 bases between. The CDR3 contains 15 residues. Germline CDR1 and CDR2: MNHEY and SVGAGI. The CDR3 nucleotides read TGTGCCAGCAGTTACGCCCGGGCCGGGGATTCACCCCTCCACTTT. Amino acids: CASSYARAGDSPLHF.

V usage is TRBV4-1 and J usage is TRBJ2-3; D is undetermined. There are 15 residues in the CDR3. The V gene lost 3 bases and the J gene lost 4 bases, with 14 bases spanning the gap. The germline V gene has CDR1 MGHRA and CDR2 YSYEKL. DNA for the CDR3: TGCGCCAGCAGCCACCCCGAGGTTCTATCAGATACGCAGTATTTT. Protein product: CASSHPEVLSDTQYF.

The rearrangement joins TRBV2 to TRBJ2-1, with TRBD2 matching over 8 bases. V gave up 7 bases and J gave up 7 bases; unmatched junction bases: 6. The CDR3 consists of 13 residues. CDR1 is SNHLY and CDR2 is FYNNEI in the germline V gene. This chain's CDR3 is CASIAGGRNEQFF. The DNA for the CDR3 is TGTGCCAGCATTGCGGGGGGTCGGAATGAGCAGTTCTTC.